The clone carrying this T cell receptor beta chain turned up a few times. What it binds is not known. These data originate in a study of T cell repertoires in cytomegalovirus infection. Study results and limitations: Dominating the ex vivo response were HLA-C-restricted CMV-specific TCR beta clonotypes.

TCRdb re-analysed the reads in MiXCR, keeping a single row per CDR3 protein. The profile shows about 190,000 distinct CDR3 sequences, 28% of them singletons. From germline, CDR1 is SGHRS and CDR2 YFSETQ. The length of the CDR3 is 16 residues. Trimming cost V 2 bases and J 1 base; bases outside gene matches: 3. This receptor was taken from a human donor in good health (CMV status not recorded). Some clones in this sample may be carry-over from other donors' samples. This sequence joins TRBV5-1 and TRBJ2-1; 10 bases agree with TRBD2. The sequenced material came from PBMCs. CDR3 sequence: CASSFLAGVSYNEQFF. The CDR3 DNA reads TGCGCCAGCAGCTTTCTAGCGGGGGTGTCCTACAATGAGCAGTTCTTC.